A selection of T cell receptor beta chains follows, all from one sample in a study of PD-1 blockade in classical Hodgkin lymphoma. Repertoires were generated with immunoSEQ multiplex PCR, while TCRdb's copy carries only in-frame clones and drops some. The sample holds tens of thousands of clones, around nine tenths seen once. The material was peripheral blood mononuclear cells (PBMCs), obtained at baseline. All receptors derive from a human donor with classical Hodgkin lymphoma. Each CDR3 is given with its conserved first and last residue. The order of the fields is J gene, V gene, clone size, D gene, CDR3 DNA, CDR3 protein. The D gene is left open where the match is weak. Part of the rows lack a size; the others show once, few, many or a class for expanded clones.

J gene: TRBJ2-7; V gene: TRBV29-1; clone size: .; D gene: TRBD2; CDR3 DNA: TGCAGCGTGGGGACTAGCGGGACCGAGCAGTACTTC; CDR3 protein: CSVGTSGTEQYF
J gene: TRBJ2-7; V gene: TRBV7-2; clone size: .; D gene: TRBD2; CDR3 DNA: TGTGCCAGCAGCTTAGCGGGGGGGACCTACGAGCAGTACTTC; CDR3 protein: CASSLAGGTYEQYF
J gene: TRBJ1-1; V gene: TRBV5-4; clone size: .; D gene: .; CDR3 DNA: TGTGCCAGCAGCTTGGTAGGGATGGAAGCTTTCTTT; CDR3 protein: CASSLVGMEAFF
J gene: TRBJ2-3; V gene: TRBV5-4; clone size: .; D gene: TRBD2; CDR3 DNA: TGTGCCAGCAGCAAAGGGACTAACGGGAGTAGCACAGATACGCAGTATTTT; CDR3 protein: CASSKGTNGSSTDTQYF
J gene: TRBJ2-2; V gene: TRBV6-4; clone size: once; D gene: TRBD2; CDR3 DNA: TGTGCCAGCAGTGCCGGGACTAGGGGAGCGAACACCGGGGAGCTGTTTTTT; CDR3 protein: CASSAGTRGANTGELFF
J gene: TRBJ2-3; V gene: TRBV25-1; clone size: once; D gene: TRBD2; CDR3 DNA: TGTGCCAGCAGTGAATATGGAGCGGGAAATACGCAGTATTTT; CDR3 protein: CASSEYGAGNTQYF
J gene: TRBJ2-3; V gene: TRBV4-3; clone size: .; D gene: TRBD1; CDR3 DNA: TGCGCCAGCAGCCCTTACGCCGGGACAGGGGACCGCACAGATACGCAGTATTTT; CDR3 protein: CASSPYAGTGDRTDTQYF
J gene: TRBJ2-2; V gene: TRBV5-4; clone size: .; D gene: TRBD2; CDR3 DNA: TGTGCCAGCAGCTTGGATCCAGCGGGAGGGTCCGGGGAGCTGTTTTTT; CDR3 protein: CASSLDPAGGSGELFF
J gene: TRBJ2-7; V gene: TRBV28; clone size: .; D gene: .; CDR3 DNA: TGTGCCAGCAGTTCCCAGACCGACAGGACGCAGTACTTC; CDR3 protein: CASSSQTDRTQYF
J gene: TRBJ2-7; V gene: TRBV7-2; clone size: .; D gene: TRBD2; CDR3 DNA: TGTGCCAGCAGCCCCACTAGCGGGAGTGCCTACGAGCAGTACTTC; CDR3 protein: CASSPTSGSAYEQYF
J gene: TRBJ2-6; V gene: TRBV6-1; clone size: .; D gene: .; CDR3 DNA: TGTGCCAGCAGTGAAGTAGGGGACTCTGGGGCCAACGTCCTGACTTTC; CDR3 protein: CASSEVGDSGANVLTF
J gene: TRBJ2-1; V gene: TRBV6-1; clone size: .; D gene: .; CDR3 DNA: TGTGCCAGCAGTGAAATGGGGCGAGATGAGCAGTTCTTC; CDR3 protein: CASSEMGRDEQFF
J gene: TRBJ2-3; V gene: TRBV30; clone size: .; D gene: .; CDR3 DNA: TGTGCCTGGAGTTGGGGACTGGCCACAGATACGCAGTATTTT; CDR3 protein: CAWSWGLATDTQYF
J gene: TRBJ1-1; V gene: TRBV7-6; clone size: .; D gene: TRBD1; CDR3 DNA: TGTGCCAGCAGCCCAACCGGGACAGGGATACCTGAAGCTTTCTTT; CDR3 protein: CASSPTGTGIPEAFF
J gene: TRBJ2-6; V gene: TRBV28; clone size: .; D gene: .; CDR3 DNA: TGTGCCAGCAGTTCTCTCGTATCCGGGTCTGGGGCCAACGTCCTGACTTTC; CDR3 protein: CASSSLVSGSGANVLTF
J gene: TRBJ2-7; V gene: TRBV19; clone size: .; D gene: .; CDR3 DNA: TGTGCCAGTAGTTCTGGGACCCGAGCCTACGAGCAGTACTTC; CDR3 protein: CASSSGTRAYEQYF
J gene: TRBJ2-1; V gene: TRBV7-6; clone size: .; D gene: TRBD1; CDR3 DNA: TGTGCCAGCAGCTTAGTGTTTGGCAGGGGGAATGAGCAGTTCTTC; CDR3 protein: CASSLVFGRGNEQFF
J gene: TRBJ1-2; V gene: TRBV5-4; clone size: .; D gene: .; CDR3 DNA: TGTGCCAGCAGCTTGGTAGGGGGAGCTAACTATGGCTACACCTTC; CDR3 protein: CASSLVGGANYGYTF
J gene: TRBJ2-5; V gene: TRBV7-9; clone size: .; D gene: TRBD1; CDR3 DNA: TGTGCCAGCAGCTCGGACAGGGGGCGCGTGGAGACCCAGTACTTC; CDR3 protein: CASSSDRGRVETQYF
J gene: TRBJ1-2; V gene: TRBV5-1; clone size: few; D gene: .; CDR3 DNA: TGCGCCAGCAGCTCATCATGGGACGGCCTCTATGGCTACACCTTC; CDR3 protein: CASSSSWDGLYGYTF
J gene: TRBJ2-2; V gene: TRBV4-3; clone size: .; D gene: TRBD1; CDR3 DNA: TGCGCCAGCAGCCAAAACAGGGGTTTGGGCGGGGAGCTGTTTTTT; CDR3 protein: CASSQNRGLGGELFF
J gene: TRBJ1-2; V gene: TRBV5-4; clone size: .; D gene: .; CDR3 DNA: TGTGCCAGCAGCACTTGGGACGGTCTCTATGGCTACACCTTC; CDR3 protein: CASSTWDGLYGYTF
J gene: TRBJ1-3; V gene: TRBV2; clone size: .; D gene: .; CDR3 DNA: TGTGCCAGCAGTGAAGCGGGACGGACCTCTGGAAACACCATATATTTT; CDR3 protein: CASSEAGRTSGNTIYF
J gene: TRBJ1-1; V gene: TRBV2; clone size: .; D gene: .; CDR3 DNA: TGTGCCAGCACAAAGGACACTGAAGCTTTCTTT; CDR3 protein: CASTKDTEAFF
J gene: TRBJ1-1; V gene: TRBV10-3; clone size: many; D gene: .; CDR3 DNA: TGTGCCATCAGTGACGATACCCCTGAAGCTTTCTTT; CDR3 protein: CAISDDTPEAFF
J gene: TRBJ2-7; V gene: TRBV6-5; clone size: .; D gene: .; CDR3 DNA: TGTGCCAGCAGTTACCAGGTTCCATACGAGCAGTACTTC; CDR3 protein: CASSYQVPYEQYF
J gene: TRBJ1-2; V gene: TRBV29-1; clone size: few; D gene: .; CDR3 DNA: TGCAGCGTTGATGGCTACACCTTC; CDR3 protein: CSVDGYTF
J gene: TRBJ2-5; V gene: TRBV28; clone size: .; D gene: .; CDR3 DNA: TGTGCCCGCGTTGGAGGGGAGACCCAGTACTTC; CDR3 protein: CARVGGETQYF
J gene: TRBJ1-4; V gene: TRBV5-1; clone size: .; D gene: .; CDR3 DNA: TGCGCCAGCCCTGAAAAAGACGCAGCTAATGAAAAACTGTTTTTT; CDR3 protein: CASPEKDAANEKLFF
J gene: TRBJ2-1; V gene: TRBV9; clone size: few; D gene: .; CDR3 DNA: TGTGCCAGCAGCGTCGCATCGGGCTACAATGAGCAGTTCTTC; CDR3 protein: CASSVASGYNEQFF
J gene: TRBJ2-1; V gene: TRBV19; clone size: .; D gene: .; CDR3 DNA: TGTGCCAGTAGTATAGAGCTGATTTCCTACTCTGAGCAGTTCTTC; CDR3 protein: CASSIELISYSEQFF
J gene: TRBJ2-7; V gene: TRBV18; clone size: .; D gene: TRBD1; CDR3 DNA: TGTGCCAGCTCACCACCGTGGGGACAGGTCAGCGAGCAGTACTTC; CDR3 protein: CASSPPWGQVSEQYF
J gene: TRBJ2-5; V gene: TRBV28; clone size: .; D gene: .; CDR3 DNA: TGTGCCAGCAGTTTAGGAGGGGACAGTACGCAAGAGACCCAGTACTTC; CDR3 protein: CASSLGGDSTQETQYF
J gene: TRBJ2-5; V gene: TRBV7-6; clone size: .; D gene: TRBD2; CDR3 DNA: TGTGCCAGCAGCTTAGCGACTAGCGGGAGCCGGGAGACCCAGTACTTC; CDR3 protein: CASSLATSGSRETQYF
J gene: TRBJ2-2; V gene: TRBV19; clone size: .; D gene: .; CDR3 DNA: TGTGCCAGTAGTCCCCTTGGTGGGGTCGGCACCGGGGAGCTGTTTTTT; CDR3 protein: CASSPLGGVGTGELFF
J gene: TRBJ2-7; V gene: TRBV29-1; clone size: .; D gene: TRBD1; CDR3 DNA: TGCAGCGTTATGGACAGGGGAGCTTCCTACGAGCAGTACTTC; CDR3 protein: CSVMDRGASYEQYF
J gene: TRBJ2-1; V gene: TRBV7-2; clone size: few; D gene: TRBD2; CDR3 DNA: TGTGCCAGCAGCACCCTAGCGGGTGAGCAGTTCTTC; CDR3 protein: CASSTLAGEQFF
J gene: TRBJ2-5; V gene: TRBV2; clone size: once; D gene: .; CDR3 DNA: TGTGCCGGTTGGGACAACCAAGAGACCCAGTACTTC; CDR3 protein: CAGWDNQETQYF
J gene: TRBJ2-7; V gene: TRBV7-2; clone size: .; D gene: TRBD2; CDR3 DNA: TGTGCCAGCAGCTTAGCCGGGGGGGCTAGCGCTTACTACGAGCAGTACTTC; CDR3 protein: CASSLAGGASAYYEQYF
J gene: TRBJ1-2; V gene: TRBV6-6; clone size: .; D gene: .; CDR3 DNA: .; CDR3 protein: CASSSSGQKGYGYTF
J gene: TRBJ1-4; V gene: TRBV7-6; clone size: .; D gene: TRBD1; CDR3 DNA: TGTGCCAGCAGCCCGACAGGGGCTAATGAAAAACTGTTTTTT; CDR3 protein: CASSPTGANEKLFF
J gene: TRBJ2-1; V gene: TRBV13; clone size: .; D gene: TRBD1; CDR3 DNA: TGTGCCAGTCAAGGAGGGACAGGGATCAATGAGCAGTTCTTC; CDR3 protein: CASQGGTGINEQFF
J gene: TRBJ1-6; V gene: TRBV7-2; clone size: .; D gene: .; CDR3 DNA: TGTGCCAGCAGCTTAGCATACAGGGAGAAATCACCCCTCCACTTT; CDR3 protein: CASSLAYREKSPLHF
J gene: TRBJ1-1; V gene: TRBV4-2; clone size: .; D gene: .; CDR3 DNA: TGTGCCAGCAGCCAGTCCGGCCGGGCGGGCGTGAACACTGAAGCTTTCTTT; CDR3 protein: CASSQSGRAGVNTEAFF
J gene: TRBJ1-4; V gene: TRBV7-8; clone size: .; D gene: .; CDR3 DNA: TGTGCCAGCGGAAACAGGGATAGGGAGGAAAAACTGTTTTTT; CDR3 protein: CASGNRDREEKLFF